This T cell receptor beta chain is from a study of PD-1 blockade in classical Hodgkin lymphoma. Overall study context: Patients were treated with nivolumab at 3 mg/kg, and this was given intravenously every 2 weeks. Points from the study as a whole: By C4D1 there was a significant rise in CD4+ TCR diversity but not in CD8+ TCR diversity. When nivolumab was started under 1 year after ASCT, patients were excluded.

As for this clone: What it binds is unknown.

There was relapse after autologous stem cell transplantation in every patient, and there was variation in brentuximab vedotin exposure. Isolation of CD4+ T cells from thawed PBMCs was performed by magnetic negative selection. V shed 2 bases and J shed 5 bases, with 10 bases lying between them. This CDR3 is 13 amino acids long. Germline values: CDR1 MNHNS, CDR2 SASEGT. Sequencing was performed with immunoSEQ multiplex PCR; in TCRdb, only in-frame clones are kept and a portion is missing. The sample includes about 16,000 clones, approximately 86% of them seen just once. This receptor was identified in a human donor with classical Hodgkin lymphoma. The sequencing here drew on CD4+ T cells from blood, taken at baseline. The chain employs TRBV6-1 and TRBJ2-7; perhaps TRBD1 as D (7 bases). The CDR3 here is CASSEQGGHEQYF. CDR3 DNA sequence: TGTGCCAGCAGTGAACAGGGGGGCCACGAGCAGTACTTC.